This T cell receptor beta chain emerged from a study of blood T cell repertoires in COVID-19. About the study: COVID-19 samples, acute and convalescent, were from the United States, Italy and Spain.

Under the authors' procedure: Amplification from reference gene primers served as the basis for estimated nucleated cell counts. Profiled with immunoSEQ multiplex PCR; TCRdb holds only in-frame clones, not every one. D and trimming were read from the DNA, whereas the V and J calls and clone size are those reported in that table. The sample records a few hundred thousand clones, about nine tenths being singletons. In germline, CDR1 is MNHEY, CDR2 SMNVEV (reference sequence). The CDR3 contains 16 residues. The V end lost 5 bases, the J end lost 4 bases, and 17 bases lay between the germline ends. The TCR comes from a woman aged 25 to 45 who had recovered from COVID-19. The sequencing sample was made of peripheral blood. The genes are TRBV27 and TRBJ2-2, with D perhaps matching TRBD2 (5 bases). The DNA for the CDR3 is TGTGCCAGCAGTCCCCTCGGAGGTGCGGGCACCGGGGAGCTGTTTTTT. Translating gives CASSPLGGAGTGELFF.